A selection of T cell receptor beta chains follows, all from one sample in a study of T cell responses to AZD1222 COVID-19 vaccine. The assay was immunoSEQ multiplex PCR, and TCRdb's table has in-frame clones only and misses some. Among roughly 120,000 clones listed, around 88% were seen once. The sample here was peripheral blood, taken 28 days after the second AZD1222 dose. The source of these receptors is an adult who received the AZD1222 COVID-19 vaccine. Both conserved end residues are part of each CDR3. A D gene is named only where the DNA matches it firmly. A clone size is listed for some rows: how often the clone was seen (once, few, many), or a class if it is expanded.

J gene | V gene | clone size | D gene | CDR3 DNA | CDR3 protein
TRBJ1-5 | TRBV6-5 | - | - | TGTGCCAGCAGTTTCATCAGGAGTAATCAGCCCCAGCATTTT | CASSFIRSNQPQHF
TRBJ1-5 | TRBV6-5 | - | - | TGTGCCAGCAGCTACACGGGGGATGGCAATCAGCCCCAGCATTTT | CASSYTGDGNQPQHF
TRBJ2-1 | TRBV19 | - | TRBD1 | TGTGCCAGTAGTATAATCCCCACAGGGGGCAGGAATGAGCAGTTCTTC | CASSIIPTGGRNEQFF
TRBJ1-2 | TRBV29-1 | once | TRBD1 | TGCAGCGTTCAAGGGGGGACAGGGTTTGTCTATGGCTACACCTTC | CSVQGGTGFVYGYTF
TRBJ2-1 | TRBV4-1 | - | TRBD2 | TGCGCCAGCAGCCAAGGGGCGGGGGGGCAGAATGAGCAGTTCTTC | CASSQGAGGQNEQFF
TRBJ2-5 | TRBV2 | - | TRBD1 | TGTGCCAGCAGGCCTGGACAGGGAGAGACCCAGTACTTC | CASRPGQGETQYF
TRBJ2-5 | TRBV19 | - | TRBD1 | TGTGCCAGTAGTCCCGAAGGGACAGACCGAGAGACCCAGTACTTC | CASSPEGTDRETQYF
TRBJ1-6 | TRBV7-9 | - | - | TGTGCCAGCAGCTTGCAGGACCCCTATAATTCACCCCTCCACTTT | CASSLQDPYNSPLHF
TRBJ1-1 | TRBV7-9 | - | - | TGTGCCAGCAGCTTAGTTTCGGACACTGAAGCTTTCTTT | CASSLVSDTEAFF
TRBJ1-6 | TRBV3-1/TRBV3-2 | - | - | TGTGCCAGCAGCCCCACGGCCAATTCACCCCTCCACTTT | CASSPTANSPLHF
TRBJ2-2 | TRBV7-8 | - | - | TGTGCCAGCAGCTTAGGCGGGGCGGGCACCGGGGAGCTGTTTTTT | CASSLGGAGTGELFF
TRBJ1-1 | TRBV19 | - | - | TGTGCCAGTAGCCAGGGCGGCGCTGAAGCTTTCTTT | CASSQGGAEAFF
TRBJ1-5 | TRBV11-2 | - | - | TGTGCCAGCAGCTTATCGGGGGGCCTCAATCAGCCCCAGCATTTT | CASSLSGGLNQPQHF
TRBJ1-3 | TRBV5-5 | few | - | TGTGCCAGCAGCTTCTGGAGGAGCACCATATATTTT | CASSFWRSTIYF
TRBJ2-7 | TRBV20-1 | - | - | TGCAGTGCTAGTTTTCTCCAGGGTAGCATGGGGGAGCAGTACTTC | CSASFLQGSMGEQYF
TRBJ1-3 | TRBV19 | once | - | TGTGCCAGTAGTAACCTTCGACATGTCGGAAACACCATATATTTT | CASSNLRHVGNTIYF
TRBJ2-6 | TRBV25-1 | - | - | TGTGCCAGCATTCCCTCCTCTGGGGCCAACGTCCTGACTTTC | CASIPSSGANVLTF
TRBJ2-1 | TRBV19 | - | TRBD1 | TGTGCCAGTAGTACCCAGGACAGGGTGGGGGATGAGCAGTTCTTC | CASSTQDRVGDEQFF
TRBJ2-1 | TRBV7-2 | - | - | TGTGCCAGCAGCTTAGGCCCAGCGGGCACCTACAATGAGCAGTTCTTC | CASSLGPAGTYNEQFF
TRBJ1-2 | TRBV3-1/TRBV3-2 | - | TRBD1 | TGTGCCAGCACCACGAGGGGACAGGAACAATATGGCTACACCTTC | CASTTRGQEQYGYTF
TRBJ2-3 | TRBV19 | - | - | TGTGCCAGTAGCGTGGCCCGGGACCCCGCAGATACGCAGTATTTT | CASSVARDPADTQYF
TRBJ2-7 | TRBV7-9 | - | TRBD1 | TGTGCCAGCAGCTTAGTCGGACAGGGCCTCTACGAGCAGTACTTC | CASSLVGQGLYEQYF
TRBJ1-5 | TRBV21-1 | few | - | TGTGCCAGCATGTTTCCTTACGGGACGGACAATCAGCCCCAGCATTTT | CASMFPYGTDNQPQHF
TRBJ2-1 | TRBV18 | - | TRBD1 | TGTGCCAGCTCACCCTTCGGGACAGGGTCGATCGAGCAGTTCTTC | CASSPFGTGSIEQFF
TRBJ2-4 | TRBV28 | - | - | TGTGCCAGCAGTTTTGGGGTATTTTCCATTCAGTACTTC | CASSFGVFSIQYF
TRBJ1-6 | TRBV27 | - | TRBD1 | TGTGCCAGCAGTGCCCGACAGGGGGCAGATTCCTATAATTCACCCCTCCACTTT | CASSARQGADSYNSPLHF
TRBJ1-3 | TRBV27 | - | - | TGTGCCAGCAGTTTAGGGAGGGGCCCTGGAAACACCATATATTTT | CASSLGRGPGNTIYF
TRBJ1-2 | TRBV28 | - | - | TGTGCCAGCAGTTTAGGGGCAGGGAATGTCTATGGCTACACCTTC | CASSLGAGNVYGYTF
TRBJ1-2 | TRBV19 | - | TRBD1 | TGTGCCAGTAGTAAAACTAAAACAGGGGGCGAGAACTATGGCTACACCTTC | CASSKTKTGGENYGYTF
TRBJ2-1 | TRBV10-3 | - | TRBD1 | TGTGCCATCATGCCCGGGCAGGGGGCCAATGAGCAGTTCTTC | CAIMPGQGANEQFF
TRBJ1-6 | TRBV3-1/TRBV3-2 | - | TRBD1 | TGTGCCAGCAGCCATACAGGGGAAAATTCACCCCTCCACTTT | CASSHTGENSPLHF
TRBJ2-7 | TRBV28 | - | TRBD2 | TGTGCCAGCAGCCCAGGACTAGCGGGGGGCGACAGCTCCTACGAGCAGTACTTC | CASSPGLAGGDSSYEQYF
TRBJ2-2 | TRBV5-5 | - | - | TGTGCCAGCAGCTTGTCAGAAGGGTGGTCCGGGGAGCTGTTTTTT | CASSLSEGWSGELFF
TRBJ1-1 | TRBV18 | - | - | TGTGCCAGCTCACCGGGATCCGGACGGACCGAAGCTTTCTTT | CASSPGSGRTEAFF
TRBJ1-1 | TRBV19 | - | - | TGTGCCAGTAGCCTAAGGCGGTCTGAAGCTTTCTTT | CASSLRRSEAFF
TRBJ1-1 | TRBV7-2 | - | TRBD1 | TGTGCCAGCAGCTTACAGGGGGCGGGGAACACTGAAGCTTTCTTT | CASSLQGAGNTEAFF
TRBJ1-2 | TRBV28 | - | TRBD1 | TGTGCCAGCAGTTTATCCCCCGGGACAGGGGGGTATGGCTACACCTTC | CASSLSPGTGGYGYTF
TRBJ1-6 | TRBV7-9 | once | - | TGTGCCAGCAGCTTAGACGCGTCTCCACCCCTCCACTTT | CASSLDASPPLHF
TRBJ1-5 | TRBV28 | - | - | TGTGCCAGCAGTATAGAGGGCAATCAGCCCCAGCATTTT | CASSIEGNQPQHF
TRBJ1-1 | TRBV28 | - | - | TGTGCCAGCAGCACAACCTACAGCCCTGAAGCTTTCTTT | CASSTTYSPEAFF
TRBJ1-2 | TRBV21-1 | - | - | TGTGCCAGCAGACCTCCCGGGACCGAACTCCATGGCTACACCTTC | CASRPPGTELHGYTF
TRBJ2-7 | TRBV6-2/TRBV6-3 | - | - | TGTGCCAGCAGTTACTCGGGCGGTACCTACGAGCAGTACTTC | CASSYSGGTYEQYF
TRBJ2-2 | TRBV5-1 | - | - | TGCGCCAGCAGCCCATTCTCACCCGGCACCGGGGAGCTGTTTTTT | CASSPFSPGTGELFF
TRBJ1-2 | TRBV18 | - | - | TGTGCCAGCTCACCAGACCTGACATCGGACTATGGCTACACCTTC | CASSPDLTSDYGYTF
TRBJ1-2 | TRBV27 | - | TRBD1 | TGTGCCAGCAGTTGGAGGGCAGGGGGCATGAATGGCTACACCTTC | CASSWRAGGMNGYTF
TRBJ1-4 | TRBV7-6 | few | - | TGTGCCAGCAGCGACCGGGGGGGCGCGGATGAAAAACTGTTTTTT | CASSDRGGADEKLFF
TRBJ2-7 | TRBV7-2 | - | - | TGTGCCAGCAGCCCCGACCCATCCTACGAGCAGTACTTC | CASSPDPSYEQYF
TRBJ2-2 | TRBV5-4 | - | TRBD2 | TGTGCCAGCAGGAAACGCCTGCCTAGCGGGGGGCCGGGGACCGGGGAGCTGTTTTTT | CASRKRLPSGGPGTGELFF
TRBJ1-2 | TRBV14 | - | TRBD1 | TGTGCCAGCAGCACCGGGACAGGCTATGGCTACACCTTC | CASSTGTGYGYTF
TRBJ1-1 | TRBV5-1 | - | TRBD1 | TGCGCCAGCAGCTGGCAGGGGGCAGAGACTGAAGCTTTCTTT | CASSWQGAETEAFF
TRBJ1-2 | TRBV28 | - | - | TGTGCCAGCAGTTCGACAGTTAACTATGGCTACACCTTC | CASSSTVNYGYTF
TRBJ2-2 | TRBV10-1 | - | - | TGCGCCAGCGGTCAGGCAAACACCGGGGAGCTGTTTTTT | CASGQANTGELFF
TRBJ1-1 | TRBV29-1 | few | - | TGCAGCGTGGCCAGGGTCGAGAACACTGAAGCTTTCTTT | CSVARVENTEAFF
TRBJ1-4 | TRBV5-4 | once | - | TGTGCCAGCAGCTTGGGTGAAAAACTGTTTTTT | CASSLGEKLFF
TRBJ2-3 | TRBV27 | - | TRBD2 | TGTGCCAGCGGACTAGCGGGGGGGCCAGATACGCAGTATTTT | CASGLAGGPDTQYF